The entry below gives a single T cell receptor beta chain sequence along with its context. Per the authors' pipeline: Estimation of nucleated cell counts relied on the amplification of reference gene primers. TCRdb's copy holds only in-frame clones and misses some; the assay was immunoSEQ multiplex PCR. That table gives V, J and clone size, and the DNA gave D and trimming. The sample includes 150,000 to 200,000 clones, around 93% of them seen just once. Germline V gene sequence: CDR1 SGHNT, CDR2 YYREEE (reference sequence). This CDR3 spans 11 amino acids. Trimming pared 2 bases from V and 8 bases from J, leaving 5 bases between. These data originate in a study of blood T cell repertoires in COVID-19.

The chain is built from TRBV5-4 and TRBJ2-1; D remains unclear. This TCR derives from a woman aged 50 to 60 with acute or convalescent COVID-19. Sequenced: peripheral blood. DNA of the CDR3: TGTGCCAGCAGCTTAGCACATGAGCAGTTCTTC. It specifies CASSLAHEQFF. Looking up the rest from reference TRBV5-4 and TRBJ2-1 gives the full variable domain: ETGVTQSPTHLIKTRGQQVTLRCSSQSGHNTVSWYQQALGQGPQFIFQYYREEENGRGNFPPRFSGLQFPNYSSELNVNALELDDSALYLCASSLAHEQFFGPGTRLTVL.